This T cell receptor (beta chain) came from a study of neurological immune-mediated disorders. The table lists this clonotype with a few counts. Its target is not known. TCRdb recomputed calls from the 5' RACE reads with MiXCR, one row per CDR3 protein. The repertoire holds fewer than 80,000 distinct CDR3 sequences, with approximately 5.2% as singletons. Per the germline V gene, CDR1 is SGHVS and CDR2 is FNYEAQ. This CDR3 is 15 amino acids long. V dropped 5 bases and J dropped 0 bases, with 8 bases sitting between them. Findings and caveats of the study: One related-CDR3 cluster, which may be a signature, held the repertoires of 18 of 34 multiple sclerosis patients after phylogenetic grouping. Expanded clones shared no identical CDR3 amino acid sequences across subjects, which suggested private TCR-beta repertoires in all groups.

The clonotype originates from a woman under 40 with multiple sclerosis. The chain employs TRBV7-6 and TRBJ2-6; D unclear. Specimen: PBMCs. In DNA, the CDR3 is TGTGCCAGCAGCACTCTGTCCTCTGGGGCCAACGTCCTGACTTTC. It is translated as CASSTLSSGANVLTF.